The 27 T cell receptor beta chains below come from one sample, sequenced in a study of cytomegalovirus exposure and HLA in healthy donors. Clones were read by immunoSEQ multiplex PCR, and TCRdb kept only the in-frame ones, dropping some. The sample has 220,000 or so clones, over 80% seen once; the top ten hold more than 1%. The sample taken for sequencing was PBMCs. These TCRs come from a woman under 30 in good health and CMV-seronegative.

This chain links TRBV5-4 with TRBJ1-3; D might be TRBD1 (5 bases). Looked up from germline, CDR1 is SGHNT and CDR2 is YYREEE (reference sequence). V was cut by 0 bases and J by 1 base, with 11 bases left in between. The CDR3 is 16 amino acids. The CDR3 nucleotides are TGTGCCAGCAGCTTGGCGTCAGGGCGATCTGGAAACACCATATATTTT. Translating it yields CASSLASGRSGNTIYF.

The chain carries TRBV5-1 and TRBJ1-1; D gene uncertain. The CDR3 covers 13 residues. Germline V lookup: CDR1 SGHRS, CDR2 YFSETQ. The germline V and J ends were trimmed by 4 bases and 1 base, with 8 bases remaining between them. The DNA of the CDR3 is TGCGCCAGCAGCCCGGCGGGGAACACTGAAGCTTTCTTT. Its translation: CASSPAGNTEAFF. The full variable domain, rest sourced from reference TRBV5-1 and TRBJ1-1, is KAGVTQTPRYLIKTRGQQVTLSCSPISGHRSVSWYQQTPGQGLQFLFEYFSETQRNKGNFPGRFSGRQFSNSRSEMNVSTLELGDSALYLCASSPAGNTEAFFGQGTRLTVV.

The chain carries TRBV5-1 and TRBJ1-2; 7 bases agree with TRBD1. This CDR3 is built from 15 residues. V gave up 2 bases and J gave up 7 bases; unmatched junction bases: 11. Germline CDR1 is SGHRS and CDR2 is YFSETQ. This chain's CDR3 is CASSFLLHRGGGYTF. Here the CDR3 DNA reads TGCGCCAGCAGCTTCTTGTTGCACAGGGGTGGTGGCTACACCTTC. Full variable domain (missing parts from reference TRBV5-1 and TRBJ1-2): KAGVTQTPRYLIKTRGQQVTLSCSPISGHRSVSWYQQTPGQGLQFLFEYFSETQRNKGNFPGRFSGRQFSNSRSEMNVSTLELGDSALYLCASSFLLHRGGGYTFGSGTRLTVV.

The rearrangement links TRBV30 to TRBJ1-2, with D hard to call. This CDR3 spans 11 amino acids. Germline-derived CDR1 and CDR2 are GTSNPN and SVGIG (reference sequence). V shed 3 bases and J shed 7 bases, with 9 bases lying between them. The DNA of the CDR3 is TGTGCCTGGAGATGGGCAGCTGGCTACACCTTC. Its translation: CAWRWAAGYTF.

This chain links TRBV9 with TRBJ1-4; D is unclear. Germline V gene data show CDR1 as SGDLS and CDR2 as YYNGEE. The CDR3 has 14 amino acids. V was trimmed by 3 bases and J by 8 bases, leaving 14 bases between them. CDR3 sequence (DNA): TGTGCCAGCAGCGCAGATATCGAACAGGAAAAACTGTTTTTT. Translating it yields CASSADIEQEKLFF.

A note on this clone: The germline gene is not matched at one end of the junction; a read error may be the cause. The chain uses TRBV10-1 and TRBJ1-1; possibly TRBD1 for D (5 bases). CDR3 length: 13 amino acids. The germline gives CDR1 WNHNN, CDR2 SYGVQD (reference sequence). CDR3 region: CASSEGGNPEAFF. CDR3 DNA sequence: TGCGCCAGCAGTGAGGGGGGGAACCCTGAAGCTTTCTTT.

V gene TRBV19 combines with J gene TRBJ1-5; D call uncertain. There are 15 residues in the CDR3. Trimming left V 7 bases short and J 4 bases short, with 17 bases between. Germline lookup yields CDR1 LNHDA and CDR2 SQIVND (reference sequence). CDR3 DNA sequence: TGTGCCAGTACCCTCTACCGTTCCGGGAATCAGCCCCAGCATTTT. Protein: CASTLYRSGNQPQHF.

V usage is TRBV5-1 and J usage is TRBJ2-7; TRBD1 matches 9 bases. Germline V gives CDR1 SGHRS, CDR2 YFSETQ. V lost 0 bases and J lost 2; bases outside the gene matches: 6. This CDR3 has 16 residues. The CDR3 sequence: CASSLAGTGIPYEQYF. CDR3 DNA: TGCGCCAGCAGCTTGGCCGGGACAGGGATTCCCTACGAGCAGTACTTC.

This rearrangement joins TRBV4-2 to TRBJ2-2; TRBD2 aligns across 11 bases. The CDR3 sequence is 17 residues long. V dropped 4 bases and J dropped 5; count of bases not matched to a gene: 9. The germline gives CDR1 LGHNA, CDR2 YNFKEQ. The CDR3 is CASSPNSGRDWTGELFF. The CDR3 nucleotides read TGTGCCAGCAGCCCTAATAGCGGGAGGGATTGGACCGGGGAGCTGTTTTTT.

The gene calls are TRBV28 and TRBJ2-7; TRBD2 matches at 8 bases. CDR1 is MDHEN and CDR2 is SYDVKM in the germline V gene. This CDR3 contains 15 residues. The V gene end was trimmed by 6 bases and the J gene end by 7 bases; junction bases not matched to a gene: 14. The CDR3: CASRPQAGVAREQYF. CDR3 DNA sequence: TGTGCCAGCAGACCTCAAGCGGGAGTAGCTAGGGAGCAGTACTTC.

This clone came up once. This chain uses TRBV2 with TRBJ2-3; weak D call: TRBD2 (5 bases). The V end lost 3 bases, the J end lost 2 bases, and 12 bases lay between the germline ends. The CDR3 consists of 15 residues. Looked up from germline, CDR1 is SNHLY and CDR2 is FYNNEI. The DNA for the CDR3 is TGTGCCAGCAGTGACCCAGCGGAGTACACAGATACGCAGTATTTT. Amino acids: CASSDPAEYTDTQYF.

This clone was observed a few times. The CDR3 here is CASSQGLQGANTF. In nucleotides, the CDR3 is TGCGCCAGCAGCCAAGGTTTACAGGGAGCTAATACCTTC. This chain links TRBV4-1 with TRBJ1-2, with TRBD1 as a possible D gene (6 bases). The CDR3 consists of 13 residues. Germline CDR1 is MGHRA and CDR2 is YSYEKL. V was trimmed by 1 base and J by 14 bases, leaving 17 bases between them.

The J gene is TRBJ2-7, the V gene TRBV7-2; 7 positions match TRBD2. The V and J ends lost 1 base and 3 bases, in that order; junction bases with no gene match: 6. In germline, CDR1 is SGHTA, CDR2 FQGNSA. The CDR3 covers 15 residues. The chain's CDR3 is CASSLEPAGIYEQYF. The CDR3 DNA sequence: TGTGCCAGCAGCTTAGAGCCAGCGGGGATCTACGAGCAGTACTTC.

The gene calls are TRBV29-1 and TRBJ1-2, with D possibly being TRBD1 (5 bases). Trimming took 4 bases from V and 2 from J, leaving 11 bases between them. The CDR3 is made up of 13 amino acids. Germline lookup yields CDR1 SQVTM and CDR2 ANQGSEA. CDR3: CSVVTGSNYGYTF. The CDR3 nucleotides read TGCAGCGTTGTTACAGGATCAAACTATGGCTACACCTTC.

This clone was picked up a small number of times. The CDR3 DNA reads as TGCGCCAGCGGAGGTGAAAAACTGTTTTTT. Residues: CASGGEKLFF. The rearrangement joins TRBV4-1 to TRBJ1-4; no clear D. This CDR3 comprises 10 residues. The V and J ends lost 8 bases and 7 bases respectively, with 5 bases between them. The germline V gene has CDR1 MGHRA and CDR2 YSYEKL.

The chain combines TRBV4-1 with TRBJ2-2, with 10 positions matching TRBD1. Germline trimming cut 4 bases from V and 5 bases from J; bases unmatched to any gene: 10. The CDR3 runs to 17 residues. The V gene's germline CDR1 is MGHRA and CDR2 YSYEKL. The CDR3 DNA reads as TGCGCCAGCAGCCGAGGGGACAGGGGACGGAAAACCGGGGAGCTGTTTTTT. Translated: CASSRGDRGRKTGELFF.

This sequence joins TRBV18 and TRBJ1-5, with unresolved D. The CDR3 runs to 14 residues. The ends were cut back, 4 bases at V and 4 bases at J, with 11 bases in the middle. Germline CDR1 reads KGHSH; CDR2 reads LQKENI. As DNA, the CDR3 is TGTGCCAGCTCACGAGGGTCAGCTAATCAGCCCCAGCATTTT. It encodes CASSRGSANQPQHF.

This rearrangement joins TRBV6-6 to TRBJ1-2; D gene unclear. The CDR3 sequence is 16 residues long. The germline V gene encodes CDR1 MNHNY and CDR2 SVGAGI (reference sequence). V lost 0 bases and J lost 0, with 11 bases in between. In DNA form, the CDR3 reads TGTGCCAGCAGTTACTCGGGCAGCGGACCTAACTATGGCTACACCTTC. It yields the protein CASSYSGSGPNYGYTF.

This sequence joins TRBV29-1 and TRBJ1-1; TRBD1 matches 10 bases. Germline V gives CDR1 SQVTM, CDR2 ANQGSEA. The trim removed 8 bases at V and 0 bases at J, leaving 15 bases unmatched. CDR3 length: 17 residues. The CDR3 reads CSCRDRGRGEMNTEAFF. The CDR3 nucleotides read TGCAGCTGCCGGGACAGGGGACGGGGTGAGATGAACACTGAAGCTTTCTTT.

This clone was found once. The V and J genes are TRBV4-1 and TRBJ1-1, with D unclear. The CDR3 is 17 amino acids. Trimming took 4 bases from V and 0 from J, leaving 18 bases between them. The germline V gene has CDR1 MGHRA and CDR2 YSYEKL. CDR3 nucleotide sequence: TGCGCCAGCAGCCTCTCTGGAACTACGAGGGTGAACACTGAAGCTTTCTTT. This gives the protein CASSLSGTTRVNTEAFF.

V and J are TRBV11-2 and TRBJ1-1; D perhaps matches TRBD1 (6 bases). The CDR3 consists of 14 residues. CDR1 and CDR2 from the germline V gene are SGHAT and FQNNGV. V shed 5 bases and J shed 1 base, with 11 bases lying between them. The CDR3 loop is CASSVGRGNTEAFF. In DNA form, the CDR3 reads TGTGCCAGCAGCGTGGGCAGGGGGAACACTGAAGCTTTCTTT.

The chain carries TRBV4-1 and TRBJ2-7, with D possibly TRBD1 on 6 matching bases. The germline CDR1 and CDR2 sequences are MGHRA and YSYEKL. The length of the CDR3 is 14 residues. V lost 4 bases and J 2 bases, leaving 12 bases between the germline ends. The CDR3 sequence: CASSRAGDAYEQYF. The CDR3 DNA reads as TGCGCCAGCAGCCGAGCAGGGGACGCCTACGAGCAGTACTTC.

The rearrangement uses TRBV6-5 and TRBJ1-2; 8 nucleotides agree with TRBD1. The CDR3 is 15 amino acids. The V segment lost 5 bases and the J segment 6 bases; nucleotides outside the gene matches: 11. Per the germline V gene, CDR1 is MNHEY and CDR2 is SVGAGI. CDR3 in DNA: TGTGCCAGCAGTCGCCCCCCGACAGGGGATGATGGCTACACCTTC. It translates to CASSRPPTGDDGYTF.

The chain recombines TRBV4-1 with TRBJ2-5; 10 bases line up with TRBD2. CDR1 MGHRA and CDR2 YSYEKL come from the germline V gene. Trimming took 4 bases from V and 5 from J; bases not matched to a gene: 10. The CDR3 runs 16 residues. The CDR3 region is CASSPGSGRVEETQYF. Here the CDR3 DNA reads TGCGCCAGCAGCCCCGGGAGCGGGAGGGTGGAGGAGACCCAGTACTTC.

This chain connects TRBV10-1 to TRBJ2-1, with 8 bases aligning to TRBD2. V gave up 1 base and J gave up 3 bases; unmatched junction bases: 5. Per germline, CDR1 WNHNN and CDR2 SYGVQD (reference sequence). The CDR3 length is 16 residues. CDR3 nucleotides: TGCGCCAGCAGTGAGTTGAGCGGGAGACTCTACAATGAGCAGTTCTTC. It codes for CASSELSGRLYNEQFF.

This clone has a single count. This chain uses TRBV10-3 with TRBJ2-2, with 8 bases identical to TRBD2. The CDR3 has 18 residues. V shed 2 bases, J shed 5 bases, and the junction held 13 bases outside the gene matches. Germline V CDR1 and CDR2: ENHRY, SYGVKD. The CDR3 reads CAISEPPKGVAGTGELFF. Here the CDR3 DNA reads TGTGCCATCAGTGAGCCTCCTAAGGGGGTAGCGGGGACCGGGGAGCTGTTTTTT.

The chain links TRBV5-8 to TRBJ2-7; D is perhaps TRBD1 (5 bases). The CDR3 loop spans 13 amino acids. The V end was cut by 1 base, the J end by 4 bases, with 9 bases between. In germline, CDR1 is SGHTS, CDR2 YDEGEE. DNA for the CDR3: TGTGCCAGCAGCTTGACAGGCTGGTACGAGCAGTACTTC. Translating it yields CASSLTGWYEQYF.